The present T cell receptor beta chain was sequenced within a study of control samples from healthy donors and cancer patients. Sequencing was performed with immunoSEQ multiplex PCR; in TCRdb, only in-frame clones are kept and a portion is missing. This table holds about 100,000 clones, approximately 80% found once. This receptor was identified in a man aged 25 to 40 in good health. The sequencing input was blood.

DNA of the CDR3: TGTGCCAGCAGTGAAAATCCTTGGGCAGCTTGGTATGGCTACACCTTC. Protein sequence: CASSENPWAAWYGYTF. The J gene is TRBJ1-2, the V gene TRBV6-1; D is uncertain. Germline-derived CDR1 and CDR2 are MNHNS and SASEGT. CDR3 length equals 16 residues. V was shortened by 2 bases and J by 5 bases, with 18 bases between the two germline ends.